This T cell receptor beta chain was recovered during a study of T-cell memory formation after mild COVID-19. Study-wide results and limits: Researchers found some responding clones in pre-infection memory, a sign that cross-reactive memory joined.

This clonotype is medium-sized in the sample. Its antigen is currently unknown. TCRdb itself ran the 5' RACE reads through MiXCR, one entry per CDR3 protein. Of more than 25,000 distinct CDR3 sequences in the sample, about 15% were seen once. CDR1 DFQATT and CDR2 SNEGSKA come from the germline V gene (reference sequence). Trimming cost V 6 bases and J 1 base, with 6 bases left between them. The CDR3 runs 11 residues. The chain couples TRBV20-1 to TRBJ1-1; TRBD1 is a possible D gene (6 bases). Sequencing was performed on PBMCs or a T cell subset sorted from them (not recorded which). The sequence derives from an adult who had mild COVID-19 (a few samples of this study predate the infection). Cell type and time point are not known. The DNA for the CDR3 is TGCAGTGCGACAGGGAACACTGAAGCTTTCTTT. Translating gives CSATGNTEAFF.